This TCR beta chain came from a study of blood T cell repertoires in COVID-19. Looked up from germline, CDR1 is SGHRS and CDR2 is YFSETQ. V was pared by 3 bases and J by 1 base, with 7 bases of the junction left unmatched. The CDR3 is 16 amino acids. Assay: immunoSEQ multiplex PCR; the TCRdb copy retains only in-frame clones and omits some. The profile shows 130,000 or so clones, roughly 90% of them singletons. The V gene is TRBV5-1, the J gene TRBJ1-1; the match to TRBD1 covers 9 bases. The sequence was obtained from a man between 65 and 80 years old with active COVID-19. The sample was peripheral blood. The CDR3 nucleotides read TGCGCCAGCAGCTCGACCCTGGGACAGGGGAACACTGAAGCTTTCTTT. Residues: CASSSTLGQGNTEAFF.